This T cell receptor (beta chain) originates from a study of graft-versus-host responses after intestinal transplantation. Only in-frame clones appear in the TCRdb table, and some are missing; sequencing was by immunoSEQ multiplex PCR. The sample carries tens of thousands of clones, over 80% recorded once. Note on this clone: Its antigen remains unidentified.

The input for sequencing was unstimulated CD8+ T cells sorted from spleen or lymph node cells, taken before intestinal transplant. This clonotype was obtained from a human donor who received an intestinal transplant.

CDR3 DNA sequence: TGTGCCAGCAGTTTATCCGGATCCTACGAGCAGTACTTC. It is translated as CASSLSGSYEQYF. This sequence joins TRBV27 and TRBJ2-7; D is unresolved. The CDR3 loop spans 13 amino acids. Looked up from germline, CDR1 is MNHEY and CDR2 is SMNVEV (reference sequence). V lost 0 bases and J 1 base, leaving 4 bases between the germline ends.